A selection of T cell receptor beta chains follows, all from one sample in a study of blood T cell repertoires in COVID-19. Some clones are missing from TCRdb's copy, which holds only in-frame ones; the method was immunoSEQ multiplex PCR. The sample consists of 370,000 or so clones, approximately 87% of them appearing once. Source material: PBMCs or T cells enriched from blood (not recorded which). The receptors derive from a man between 25 and 39 years old who had recovered from COVID-19. Both conserved end residues are part of each CDR3. Fields, in order: D gene, clone size, V gene, J gene, CDR3 DNA, CDR3 protein. D genes are given only for firm matches. Some rows have no size entry. The others give once, few or many, or a class for an expanded clone.

D: -; size: -; V: TRBV18; J: TRBJ1-1; DNA: TGTGCCAGCTCACCGGCCCGTTTGAACACTGAAGCTTTCTTT; CDR3: CASSPARLNTEAFF
D: -; size: -; V: TRBV3-1/TRBV3-2; J: TRBJ2-7; DNA: TGTGCCAGCAGCAAATCAAGCGGGCAGAACGAGCAGTACTTC; CDR3: CASSKSSGQNEQYF
D: -; size: -; V: TRBV4-2; J: TRBJ2-3; DNA: TGTGCCAGCAGCCAAGATGGCGGGGGCGGGGCAGATACGCAGTATTTT; CDR3: CASSQDGGGGADTQYF
D: TRBD1; size: -; V: TRBV30; J: TRBJ2-1; DNA: TGTGCCTGCCTCGGACAGGGGTCCTACAATGAGCAGTTCTTC; CDR3: CACLGQGSYNEQFF
D: TRBD1; size: -; V: TRBV28; J: TRBJ1-5; DNA: TGTGCCAGCTTCACGCCGGGACAGGGGGGTCAGCCCCAGCATTTT; CDR3: CASFTPGQGGQPQHF
D: -; size: once; V: TRBV6-1; J: TRBJ1-4; DNA: TGTGCCAGCAGTGAAGACAGGAGAAAAGGGGAAAAACTGTTTTTT; CDR3: CASSEDRRKGEKLFF
D: TRBD1; size: -; V: TRBV20-1; J: TRBJ1-2; DNA: TGCAGTGCTAGTAAGCCAGGGGGAGGCCCGTATGGCTACACCTTC; CDR3: CSASKPGGGPYGYTF
D: TRBD1; size: -; V: TRBV6-5; J: TRBJ1-2; DNA: TGTGCCAGTTCGGACAGGGGTTTGGACGGCTACACCTTC; CDR3: CASSDRGLDGYTF
D: -; size: once; V: TRBV12-5; J: TRBJ1-1; DNA: TGTGCTAGTGTTCTGACAGGAGAGGTTTTCGCTGAAGCTTTCTTT; CDR3: CASVLTGEVFAEAFF
D: -; size: -; V: TRBV5-1; J: TRBJ1-5; DNA: TGCGCCAGCAGCTTGGGGGGGCAGAGCAATCAGCCCCAGCATTTT; CDR3: CASSLGGQSNQPQHF
D: -; size: once; V: TRBV9; J: TRBJ1-3; DNA: TGTGCCAGCAGCGTAGGGTCTACGATTCTCTCTGGAAACACCATATATTTT; CDR3: CASSVGSTILSGNTIYF
D: TRBD1; size: -; V: TRBV27; J: TRBJ2-3; DNA: TGTGCCAGCAGTTTAACCCCCGGGACAGGGGAATTCACAGATACGCAGTATTTT; CDR3: CASSLTPGTGEFTDTQYF
D: -; size: -; V: TRBV7-9; J: TRBJ2-7; DNA: TGTGCCAGCAGCTTAGGTTGGGGGGACTCCTACGAGCAGTACTTC; CDR3: CASSLGWGDSYEQYF
D: -; size: -; V: TRBV7-9; J: TRBJ1-1; DNA: TGTGCCAGCAGCTTAGGGTCTGCAGGGTTAACTGAAGCTTTCTTT; CDR3: CASSLGSAGLTEAFF
D: TRBD1; size: -; V: TRBV19; J: TRBJ2-2; DNA: TGTGCCAGTAGTATATCGGGGACAGCCTCCACCGGGGAGCTGTTTTTT; CDR3: CASSISGTASTGELFF
D: TRBD2; size: -; V: TRBV7-2; J: TRBJ2-3; DNA: TGTGCCAGCAGCTCCGTAGCGGGGGGGCTCACAGATACGCAGTATTTT; CDR3: CASSSVAGGLTDTQYF
D: -; size: few; V: TRBV15; J: TRBJ1-5; DNA: TGTGCCACCAGCCCGGAGCGCAATCAGCCCCAGCATTTT; CDR3: CATSPERNQPQHF
D: -; size: -; V: TRBV27; J: TRBJ1-1; DNA: TGTGCCAGCAGTAGGGCCAGGGGCAACACTGAAGCTTTCTTT; CDR3: CASSRARGNTEAFF
D: -; size: -; V: TRBV9; J: TRBJ1-1; DNA: TGTGCCAGCAGCGTCCTCCCTTTGAACACTGAAGCTTTCTTT; CDR3: CASSVLPLNTEAFF
D: TRBD1; size: -; V: TRBV6-5; J: TRBJ2-1; DNA: TGTGCCAGCAGTTACGTGGGACAGGGGGAAATTGAGCAGTTCTTC; CDR3: CASSYVGQGEIEQFF
D: -; size: -; V: TRBV6-2/TRBV6-3; J: TRBJ2-1; DNA: TGTGCCAGCAGCACAGGGTTTGAGCAGTTCTTC; CDR3: CASSTGFEQFF
D: -; size: -; V: TRBV7-9; J: TRBJ2-5; DNA: TGTGCCAGCTCCCTAGCGCCAATGTACCAAGAGACCCAGTACTTC; CDR3: CASSLAPMYQETQYF
D: TRBD1; size: -; V: TRBV6-5; J: TRBJ1-6; DNA: TGTGCCAGCAACAGGGGACAGGGCTGGGAGCCCCTCCACTTT; CDR3: CASNRGQGWEPLHF
D: -; size: -; V: TRBV14; J: TRBJ1-1; DNA: TGTGCCAGCAGCCAAGAACGGTTAAGGGGGGGAGGCACTGAAGCTTTCTTT; CDR3: CASSQERLRGGGTEAFF
D: TRBD1; size: once; V: TRBV5-1; J: TRBJ1-4; DNA: TGCGCCAGCAGCTTGGGTCCCTACGGGACAGGAAATGAAAAACTGTTTTTT; CDR3: CASSLGPYGTGNEKLFF
D: TRBD1; size: once; V: TRBV12-5; J: TRBJ1-5; DNA: TGTGCTAGTGGTTTGCCACACGGACAGGTCAATCAGCCCCAGCATTTT; CDR3: CASGLPHGQVNQPQHF
D: TRBD1; size: -; V: TRBV5-5; J: TRBJ2-1; DNA: TGTGCCAGCAGCTTGTTACGGACAGGGAGAGAGCAGTTCTTC; CDR3: CASSLLRTGREQFF
D: -; size: -; V: TRBV11-2; J: TRBJ1-5; DNA: TGTGCCAGCAGGGGCCAAAGCAATCAGCCCCAGCATTTT; CDR3: CASRGQSNQPQHF
D: -; size: -; V: TRBV4-3; J: TRBJ1-5; DNA: TGCGCCAGCAGCGTCTCCCGGGGTTCTCAGCCCCAGCATTTT; CDR3: CASSVSRGSQPQHF
D: -; size: -; V: TRBV2; J: TRBJ1-5; DNA: TGTGCCAGCAGTACGACAGGCTTCAATCAGCCCCAGCATTTT; CDR3: CASSTTGFNQPQHF
D: -; size: -; V: TRBV3-1/TRBV3-2; J: TRBJ1-1; DNA: TGTGCCAGCAGCCACGGGGGTGGCACTGAAGCTTTCTTT; CDR3: CASSHGGGTEAFF
D: TRBD1; size: -; V: TRBV4-1; J: TRBJ1-1; DNA: TGCGCCAGCAGCCAACAGGACAGGTCGAGCACTGAAGCTTTCTTT; CDR3: CASSQQDRSSTEAFF
D: TRBD1; size: -; V: TRBV5-5; J: TRBJ1-2; DNA: TGTGCCAGCAGCTTGTCGGACAGGCAGGGCGGCTACACCTTC; CDR3: CASSLSDRQGGYTF
D: -; size: -; V: TRBV6-5; J: TRBJ1-2; DNA: TGTGCCAGCACCGCGACACCGGGGTATGGCTACACCTTC; CDR3: CASTATPGYGYTF
D: TRBD2; size: -; V: TRBV19; J: TRBJ2-7; DNA: TGTGCCAGTAGTGAGCGGGGGGAGGCCTACGAGCAGTACTTC; CDR3: CASSERGEAYEQYF
D: -; size: -; V: TRBV4-1; J: TRBJ2-1; DNA: TGCGCCAGCAGCCAAGTCGGGGGGCTGGAGCAGTTCTTC; CDR3: CASSQVGGLEQFF
D: TRBD1; size: -; V: TRBV7-2; J: TRBJ2-7; DNA: TGTGCCAGCAGCTTAGGGGCGGGACAGGGTAATTCCTACGAGCAGTACTTC; CDR3: CASSLGAGQGNSYEQYF
D: TRBD1; size: -; V: TRBV9; J: TRBJ2-3; DNA: TGTGCCAGCAGCAATCACCGGGACAGGTCGCAGTATTTT; CDR3: CASSNHRDRSQYF
D: -; size: few; V: TRBV7-9; J: TRBJ1-2; DNA: TGTGCCAGCAGCTTAGCGAGCGATGGCTACACCTTC; CDR3: CASSLASDGYTF
D: TRBD1; size: -; V: TRBV28; J: TRBJ1-1; DNA: TGTGCCAGCAGTAGGGGGCGTACTGAAGCTTTCTTT; CDR3: CASSRGRTEAFF
D: TRBD2; size: once; V: TRBV7-8; J: TRBJ2-3; DNA: TGTGCCAGCAGCTTTCCTAGCGGGGGGGTCACAGATACGCAGTATTTT; CDR3: CASSFPSGGVTDTQYF
D: -; size: -; V: TRBV25-1; J: TRBJ1-2; DNA: TGTGCCAGCAGTGAATATTGGTCGGCAGGTGCCGGCTACACCTTC; CDR3: CASSEYWSAGAGYTF
D: -; size: -; V: TRBV19; J: TRBJ2-1; DNA: TGTGCCAGTAGTATTGCAGGGGGAGGTAATGAGCAGTTCTTC; CDR3: CASSIAGGGNEQFF
D: TRBD1; size: -; V: TRBV7-2; J: TRBJ1-2; DNA: TGTGCCAGCAGCGGGACAGTACTCTATGGCTACACCTTC; CDR3: CASSGTVLYGYTF
D: TRBD1; size: -; V: TRBV5-6; J: TRBJ1-3; DNA: TGTGCCAGCAGCCGGCGGAACAGGGGCTCTGGAAACACCATATATTTT; CDR3: CASSRRNRGSGNTIYF
D: -; size: -; V: TRBV7-8; J: TRBJ1-5; DNA: TGTGCCAGCAGCCACGGTAAACAGCCCCAGCATTTT; CDR3: CASSHGKQPQHF
D: -; size: -; V: TRBV4-2; J: TRBJ1-4; DNA: TGTGCCAGCAGCCTGGACCGGGGGGATGAAAAACTGTTTTTT; CDR3: CASSLDRGDEKLFF
D: TRBD1; size: -; V: TRBV6-5; J: TRBJ1-5; DNA: TGTGCCAGCAGCCGACAGGGAATTCGTCAGCCCCAGCATTTT; CDR3: CASSRQGIRQPQHF
D: TRBD1; size: -; V: TRBV18; J: TRBJ1-5; DNA: TGTGCCAGCTCACCCGAGACAGGGGGCGTCAATCAGCCCCAGCATTTT; CDR3: CASSPETGGVNQPQHF